Following are 27 T cell receptor beta chains from one sample sequenced in a study of cytomegalovirus exposure and HLA in healthy donors. The PCR ran on 60 Vbeta and 13 Jbeta primers. Clones were sequenced by immunoSEQ multiplex PCR, and TCRdb holds only the in-frame ones, with some missing. This sample contains approximately 100,000 clones. The sequencing sample was made of PBMCs. The receptors originated from a man aged 50-59 years in good health and CMV-seropositive.

The CDR3 spells CASSQGAGYTF. The CDR3 coding sequence is TGTGCCAGCAGCCAGGGGGCTGGCTACACCTTC. The rearrangement links TRBV7-2 to TRBJ1-2, with 8 bases that match TRBD1. V lost 5 bases and J lost 7; bases outside the gene matches: 0. Germline V lookup: CDR1 SGHTA, CDR2 FQGNSA. The CDR3 has 11 residues.

The rearrangement joins TRBV7-2 to TRBJ2-1; a weak D match, TRBD1 (6 bases). V lost 2 bases and J 6 bases, leaving 14 bases between the germline ends. The CDR3 runs 15 residues. The germline CDR1 and CDR2 sequences are SGHTA and FQGNSA. CDR3: CASSLLGGSGNEQFF. The CDR3 region has the DNA TGTGCCAGCAGCTTACTAGGGGGATCGGGCAATGAGCAGTTCTTC.

This sequence joins TRBV15 and TRBJ1-5, with 8 bases aligning to TRBD1. CDR1 is LNHNV, CDR2 YYDKDF, per germline (reference sequence). Trimming took 0 bases from V and 2 from J; bases not matched to a gene: 3. The CDR3 extends over 16 amino acids. DNA for the CDR3: TGTGCCACCAGCAGAGATCCGGACAGGGGCAATCAGCCCCAGCATTTT. Its translation: CATSRDPDRGNQPQHF.

This chain joins TRBV4-2 and TRBJ2-3; tentative D call: TRBD1 (5 bases). The CDR3 runs 15 residues. Germline V lookup: CDR1 LGHNA, CDR2 YNFKEQ. V was shortened by 2 bases and J by 0 bases, with 9 bases between the two germline ends. The CDR3 reads CASSQLTVSTDTQYF. The DNA for the CDR3 is TGTGCCAGCAGCCAACTGACAGTTAGCACAGATACGCAGTATTTT.

The chain recombines TRBV5-6 with TRBJ2-1; 12 nucleotides agree with TRBD2. The CDR3 has 16 residues. Germline V CDR1 and CDR2: SGHDT, YYEEEE. V dropped 4 bases and J dropped 0; count of bases not matched to a gene: 2. The CDR3 loop is CASSKTSGSSYNEQFF. The CDR3 DNA sequence: TGTGCCAGCAGCAAGACTAGCGGGAGCTCCTACAATGAGCAGTTCTTC.

This chain joins TRBV5-1 and TRBJ1-1, with D possibly matching TRBD1 (6 bases). V was pared by 0 bases and J by 2 bases, with 11 bases between. CDR1 is SGHRS and CDR2 is YFSETQ in the germline V gene. CDR3 size: 15 residues. The CDR3 coding sequence is TGCGCCAGCAGCTTGGTTGGACAGATTAACACTGAAGCTTTCTTT. Translated: CASSLVGQINTEAFF.

This rearrangement joins TRBV15 to TRBJ2-5; D possibly corresponds to TRBD1 (6 bases). Germline V lookup: CDR1 LNHNV, CDR2 YYDKDF (reference sequence). This CDR3 has 14 amino acids. V lost 1 base, J lost 2 bases, and 8 bases lay in between. The CDR3 coding sequence is TGTGCCACCAGCAGAGGGGACACTCAAGAGACCCAGTACTTC. The encoded protein is CATSRGDTQETQYF.

This rearrangement joins TRBV5-8 to TRBJ2-4; D may be TRBD1 (5 bases). V was pared by 6 bases and J by 6 bases, with 13 bases between. Germline V gene data show CDR1 as SGHTS and CDR2 as YDEGEE. This CDR3 is built from 13 residues. Here the CDR3 reads CASTGWGGNIQYF. The DNA of the CDR3 is TGTGCCAGCACCGGGTGGGGCGGAAACATTCAGTACTTC.

The rearrangement joins TRBV27 to TRBJ1-1; the match to TRBD1 covers 7 bases. The CDR3 spans 17 residues. Trimming cost V 1 base and J 8 bases; bases outside gene matches: 16. Germline values: CDR1 MNHEY, CDR2 SMNVEV (reference sequence). CDR3 sequence reads: CASSLYRTGSMVSEAFF. In nucleotides, the CDR3 is TGTGCCAGCAGTTTATATAGGACAGGCTCCATGGTTAGCGAAGCTTTCTTT.

V is TRBV6-5 and J is TRBJ1-4, with 9 nucleotides matching TRBD1. This CDR3 has 14 residues. V trimming: 6 bases; J trimming: 8 bases; junction bases outside the gene matches: 7. CDR1 and CDR2 from the germline V gene are MNHEY and SVGAGI. DNA of the CDR3: TGTGCCAGCAGCCGGGACAGGGTTGGGGAAAAACTGTTTTTT. This translates into CASSRDRVGEKLFF.

This chain links TRBV6-6 with TRBJ1-2; tentative D call: TRBD1 (6 bases). The CDR3 runs to 15 residues. V was shortened by 6 bases and J by 5 bases, with 19 bases between the two germline ends. Germline V gene sequence: CDR1 MNHNY, CDR2 SVGAGI (reference sequence). CDR3 nucleotides: TGTGCCAGCAGAGCGCCCCGGGACACCTATTATGGCTACACCTTC. This translates into CASRAPRDTYYGYTF.

The chain uses TRBV2 and TRBJ1-1, with TRBD1 matching over 8 bases. The V gene end was trimmed by 6 bases and the J gene end by 5 bases; junction bases not matched to a gene: 8. From germline, CDR1 is SNHLY and CDR2 FYNNEI. This CDR3 comprises 14 residues. The CDR3 DNA reads as TGTGCCAGCAGGAGGACAGGGCGAAATACTGAAGCTTTCTTT. It is translated as CASRRTGRNTEAFF.

The genes are TRBV30 and TRBJ2-7; 7 bases are a match to TRBD2. Germline CDR1 and CDR2: GTSNPN and SVGIG (reference sequence). CDR3 length equals 11 residues. V shed 5 bases and J 4 bases; nucleotides not matched to a gene: 2. CDR3 in DNA: TGTGCCTGGGGACTAGGGTACGAGCAGTACTTC. It codes for CAWGLGYEQYF.

The chain recombines TRBV5-4 with TRBJ2-7; D gene unclear. The CDR3 is 11 amino acids. Trimming pared 3 bases from V and 2 bases from J, leaving 3 bases between. The germline V gene encodes CDR1 SGHNT and CDR2 YYREEE (reference sequence). The CDR3, as DNA: TGTGCCAGCAGCTCAACCTACGAGCAGTACTTC. Amino acid sequence: CASSSTYEQYF.

The chain has TRBV2 and TRBJ1-5; 8 bases map to TRBD1. Trimming removed 6 bases from V and 6 bases from J; junction bases left unmatched: 10. The CDR3 is 15 residues long. Germline V gene data show CDR1 as SNHLY and CDR2 as FYNNEI. CDR3 DNA: TGTGCCAGCAGCCGGACAGGGCCTCGGGGTCAGCCCCAGCATTTT. Its protein product is CASSRTGPRGQPQHF. Variable domain in full (rest from reference TRBV2 and TRBJ1-5): EPEVTQTPSHQVTQMGQEVILRCVPISNHLYFYWYRQILGQKVEFLVSFYNNEISEKSEIFDDQFSVERPDGSNFTLKIRSTKLEDSAMYFCASSRTGPRGQPQHFGDGTRLSIL.

V gene TRBV9 combines with J gene TRBJ2-1, with D perhaps TRBD1 (5 bases). The CDR3 runs 14 residues. CDR1 and CDR2 (germline): SGDLS, YYNGEE. Trimming removed 4 bases from V and 4 bases from J, with 12 bases in between. CDR3 residues: CASSKSGSYNEQFF. The CDR3 coding sequence is TGTGCCAGCAGCAAATCAGGGTCGTACAATGAGCAGTTCTTC. The whole variable domain, remainder taken from reference TRBV9 and TRBJ2-1, is DSGVTQTPKHLITATGQRVTLRCSPRSGDLSVYWYQQSLDQGLQFLIQYYNGEERAKGNILERFSAQQFPDLHSELNLSSLELGDSALYFCASSKSGSYNEQFFGPGTRLTVL.

This chain links TRBV6-5 with TRBJ1-2; D is uncertain. The V gene's germline CDR1 is MNHEY and CDR2 SVGAGI. The CDR3 consists of 15 residues. V lost 0 bases and J 4 bases, leaving 12 bases between the germline ends. The DNA of the CDR3 is TGTGCCAGCAGTTACTCTGTCGGGTTGGGCTATGGCTACACCTTC. Translated, it gives CASSYSVGLGYGYTF.

The chain is built from TRBV29-1 and TRBJ2-2, with D unclear. V was trimmed by 7 bases and J by 3 bases, leaving 6 bases between them. Germline V gene data show CDR1 as SQVTM and CDR2 as ANQGSEA. CDR3 size: 11 residues. CDR3 nucleotide sequence: TGCAGCGCACAAGACACCGGGGAGCTGTTTTTT. Translating gives CSAQDTGELFF.

The chain combines TRBV7-2 with TRBJ1-2, with D possibly being TRBD1 (6 bases). The V gene lost 2 bases and the J gene lost 4 bases, with 11 bases spanning the gap. The germline V gene encodes CDR1 SGHTA and CDR2 FQGNSA. The CDR3 loop spans 14 amino acids. This CDR3 is CASSLNRAGYGYTF. The CDR3 bases are TGTGCCAGCAGCTTAAACAGGGCCGGCTATGGCTACACCTTC.

V usage is TRBV5-5 and J usage is TRBJ2-7; weak D call: TRBD1 (5 bases). This CDR3 is built from 13 residues. The V end lost 1 base, the J end lost 6 bases, and 11 bases lay between the germline ends. Germline V gene lookup returns CDR1 SGHKS and CDR2 YYEKEE (reference sequence). The CDR3 sequence is CASSLQGGVEQYV. Written as DNA, the CDR3 is TGTGCCAGCAGCTTGCAGGGTGGCGTCGAGCAGTACGTC.

The chain links TRBV18 to TRBJ2-2; 12 nucleotides match TRBD2. There are 17 residues in the CDR3. Germline CDR1 is KGHSH and CDR2 is LQKENI. The ends lost 3 bases at V and 7 bases at J; junction bases unmatched: 9. CDR3 amino acids: CASSPRLAGVLGGELFF. As DNA, the CDR3 is TGTGCCAGCTCACCTCGACTAGCGGGAGTTCTGGGCGGGGAGCTGTTTTTT.

The chain employs TRBV5-1 and TRBJ1-2; perhaps TRBD1 as D (6 bases). Trimming shortened V by 2 bases and J by 8 bases, and 19 bases separated the two germline ends. The V gene's germline CDR1 is SGHRS and CDR2 YFSETQ. The CDR3 has 15 amino acids. The CDR3 reads CASSFSAGTTGGYTF. The CDR3 DNA reads TGCGCCAGCAGCTTTTCGGCAGGGACAACGGGAGGCTACACCTTC.

The gene calls are TRBV28 and TRBJ1-5; a weak D match, TRBD1 (6 bases). With 5 bases removed from V and 2 bases from J, the gap between germline ends came to 10 bases. Germline CDR1 MDHEN, CDR2 SYDVKM. This CDR3 comprises 14 residues. In DNA, the CDR3 is TGTGCCAGCAGTGCATACAGGGGCAATCAGCCCCAGCATTTT. Translation: CASSAYRGNQPQHF.

The gene calls are TRBV18 and TRBJ1-5; the D gene is possibly TRBD1 (6 bases). The CDR3 has 15 residues. Germline CDR1 is KGHSH and CDR2 is LQKENI. Trimming stripped 3 bases from V and 5 bases from J, with 14 bases between. Here the CDR3 DNA reads TGTGCCAGCTCACCGAGGGGGTCCTCGGATCAGCCCCAGCATTTT. This sequence encodes CASSPRGSSDQPQHF. Supplemented by reference TRBV18 and TRBJ1-5, the full variable domain reads NAGVMQNPRHLVRRRGQEARLRCSPMKGHSHVYWYRQLPEEGLKFMVYLQKENIIDESGMPKERFSAEFPKEGPSILRIQQVVRGDSAAYFCASSPRGSSDQPQHFGDGTRLSIL.

CDR3 sequence: CASSPSGGSSYNEQFF. CDR3 DNA sequence: TGTGCCAGCTCACCTTCGGGCGGGAGCTCCTACAATGAGCAGTTCTTC. The J gene is TRBJ2-1, the V gene TRBV18; 7 nucleotides align to TRBD2. V was pared by 3 bases and J by 0 bases, with 5 bases of the junction left unmatched. The CDR3 is 16 residues long. Germline CDR1 KGHSH, CDR2 LQKENI. The whole variable domain, remainder taken from reference TRBV18 and TRBJ2-1, is NAGVMQNPRHLVRRRGQEARLRCSPMKGHSHVYWYRQLPEEGLKFMVYLQKENIIDESGMPKERFSAEFPKEGPSILRIQQVVRGDSAAYFCASSPSGGSSYNEQFFGPGTRLTVL.

V usage is TRBV27 and J usage is TRBJ2-2, with D possibly matching TRBD1 (5 bases). Deletions cut 1 base from V and 4 bases from J, with 10 bases between. Germline lookup yields CDR1 MNHEY and CDR2 SMNVEV (reference sequence). CDR3 length: 15 amino acids. This CDR3 reads CASSLWGLITGELFF. Written as DNA, the CDR3 is TGTGCCAGCAGTTTATGGGGCTTAATCACCGGGGAGCTGTTTTTT.

The J gene is TRBJ2-2, the V gene TRBV7-2, with 8 bases identical to TRBD2. The CDR3 covers 15 residues. With V trimmed by 6 bases and J by 6 bases, 9 bases remained unmatched. CDR1 and CDR2 from the germline V gene are SGHTA and FQGNSA. The CDR3 is CASRFSGSRAGELFF. In nucleotides, the CDR3 is TGTGCCAGCAGGTTCAGCGGGAGTCGGGCCGGGGAGCTGTTTTTT.